The TCR beta chain under discussion was sequenced for a study of radiation and T cells in renal cell carcinoma. Whole-study findings and limits: Top tumor clonotypes rose in blood 2 weeks post-radiation, then contracted. Pretreatment tumor biopsies were lacking, so baseline clonotypes are unknown.

As regards this clone: Its specificity is not known.

As for time point: blood 4 weeks post-SBRT, at nephrectomy. The treatment: 15 Gy SBRT to primary tumor, nephrectomy 4 weeks later. Nephrectomy followed 15 Gy stereotactic body radiation by 4 weeks. TCRdb's copy holds only in-frame clones and misses some; the assay was immunoSEQ multiplex PCR. The repertoire consists of under 200,000 clones, with roughly nine tenths occurring once and the leading ten covering 10% to 12%. Sequencing used blood, obtained from a patient whose treatment included radiotherapy and nephrectomy. The origin of this receptor is a woman between 45 and 65 years old with renal cell carcinoma.

The CDR3 loop is CASTKGQGSGKNQETQYF. The CDR3 region has the DNA TGTGCCAGCACCAAGGGCCAGGGGTCGGGGAAAAACCAAGAGACCCAGTACTTC. The chain recombines TRBV7-9 with TRBJ2-5; TRBD1 is a possible D gene (6 bases). Germline assignment: CDR1 SEHNR and CDR2 FQNEAQ (reference sequence). The V gene lost 7 bases and the J gene lost 0 bases, with 24 bases spanning the gap. The CDR3 contains 18 residues. The full variable domain, rest sourced from reference TRBV7-9 and TRBJ2-5, is DTGVSQNPRHKITKRGQNVTFRCDPISEHNRLYWYRQTLGQGPEFLTYFQNEAQLEKSRLLSDRFSAERPKGSFSTLEIQRTEQGDSAMYLCASTKGQGSGKNQETQYFGPGTRLLVL.